Shown below are 22 T cell receptor beta chains from a single sample sequenced in a study of T cell responses to AZD1222 COVID-19 vaccine. Here immunoSEQ multiplex PCR was the method, and the copy in TCRdb shows in-frame clones only, minus some. The table lists 110,000 or so clones, approximately 88% of them singletons. Source: peripheral blood, taken on day 0 of AZD1222 vaccination. These TCRs come from an adult in good health.

This chain uses TRBV5-4 with TRBJ2-1; D uncertain. Trimming took 5 bases from V and 8 from J, leaving 14 bases between them. The germline gives CDR1 SGHNT, CDR2 YYREEE (reference sequence). The CDR3 loop spans 13 amino acids. CDR3 residues: CASSPPGSDEQFF. The DNA of the CDR3 is TGTGCCAGCAGTCCCCCTGGGTCCGATGAGCAGTTCTTC.

The chain carries TRBV12-3 or TRBV12-4 and TRBJ1-3; D call uncertain. There are 13 residues in the CDR3. V dropped 6 bases and J dropped 2 bases, with 8 bases sitting between them. As DNA, the CDR3 is TGTGCCAGCAGCCCCGGGGCTGGAAACACCATATATTTT. Translated: CASSPGAGNTIYF.

The chain recombines TRBV6-5 with TRBJ1-2; D remains ambiguous. This CDR3 spans 14 amino acids. In germline, CDR1 is MNHEY, CDR2 SVGAGI. V gave up 6 bases and J gave up 1 base, with 12 bases separating them. The CDR3 nucleotides read TGTGCCAGCAGGCCCACCGGGGTTAACTATGGCTACACCTTC. Translating gives CASRPTGVNYGYTF.

The CDR3 DNA reads TGTGCCAGCAGCGCGGCAGGGCGAGGGGGGGACTATGGCTACACCTTC. It yields the protein CASSAAGRGGDYGYTF. The V gene is TRBV11-3, the J gene TRBJ1-2; a weak D match, TRBD1 (6 bases). The CDR3 has 16 amino acids. Trimming stripped 5 bases from V and 3 bases from J, with 19 bases between. Per the germline V gene, CDR1 is SGHNT and CDR2 is YENEEA.

The chain employs TRBV19 and TRBJ2-2; 11 nucleotides match TRBD1. Germline CDR1 is LNHDA and CDR2 is SQIVND (reference sequence). The V segment lost 8 bases and the J segment 5 bases; nucleotides outside the gene matches: 1. CDR3 length: 13 amino acids. This CDR3 is CASGTGGTGELFF. CDR3 sequence (DNA): TGTGCCAGTGGGACAGGGGGTACCGGGGAGCTGTTTTTT.

The gene calls are TRBV10-3 and TRBJ2-5; D remains unclear. The CDR3 extends over 12 amino acids. Germline V lookup: CDR1 ENHRY, CDR2 SYGVKD. Trimming left V 0 bases short and J 12 bases short, with 11 bases between. The CDR3 nucleotides read TGTGCCATCAGTGAGTCGGGCAGACACGAGTACTTC. This sequence encodes CAISESGRHEYF.

The chain recombines TRBV7-9 with TRBJ2-7, with D maybe TRBD2 (5 bases). The germline V and J ends were trimmed by 5 bases and 3 bases, with 14 bases remaining between them. This CDR3 region has 14 residues. Germline values: CDR1 SEHNR, CDR2 FQNEAQ (reference sequence). The CDR3 sequence: CASSPVERHYEQYF. The CDR3 nucleotides read TGTGCCAGCAGCCCGGTAGAGCGGCACTACGAGCAGTACTTC.

The chain employs TRBV24-1 and TRBJ1-2, with D unresolved. The CDR3 is 14 amino acids. Between the trimmed V and J ends, which lost 5 bases and 0 bases, there was a span of 9 bases. CDR1 is KGHDR, CDR2 SFDVKD, per germline. CDR3 residues: CATSGPETNYGYTF. In nucleotides, the CDR3 is TGTGCCACCAGTGGACCGGAAACTAACTATGGCTACACCTTC.

The chain employs TRBV5-1 and TRBJ2-7; 9 bases line up with TRBD2. Germline values: CDR1 SGHRS, CDR2 YFSETQ. The CDR3 spans 13 residues. Losses at the gene ends were 4 bases for V and 4 bases for J; bases not matched to a gene: 3. For the CDR3, the DNA is TGCGCCAGCAGCCCAAGCGGGGGGTACGAGCAGTACTTC. This sequence encodes CASSPSGGYEQYF.

This chain joins TRBV29-1 and TRBJ1-5; D is unclear. Germline CDR1 is SQVTM and CDR2 is ANQGSEA. CDR3 length equals 14 residues. The V end lost 4 bases, the J end lost 0 bases, and 10 bases lay between the germline ends. The CDR3 DNA reads TGCAGCGTTGCCCTTGGGTCTAGCAATCAGCCCCAGCATTTT. Translated, it gives CSVALGSSNQPQHF.

The V call is TRBV5-1, the J call TRBJ2-1, with D unresolved. The germline gives CDR1 SGHRS, CDR2 YFSETQ. V was clipped by 4 bases and J by 2 bases, with 16 bases between them. The CDR3 spans 16 residues. This CDR3 is CASSLGPFGAYNEQFF. In nucleotides, the CDR3 is TGCGCCAGCAGCCTGGGTCCATTTGGGGCCTACAATGAGCAGTTCTTC.

The chain recombines TRBV4-1 with TRBJ2-7, with D perhaps TRBD1 (5 bases). CDR3 length: 15 amino acids. The germline V gene has CDR1 MGHRA and CDR2 YSYEKL. V lost 2 bases, J lost 0 bases, and 11 bases lay in between. This chain's CDR3 is CASSQQQANSYEQYF. In DNA, the CDR3 is TGCGCCAGCAGCCAACAACAGGCAAACTCCTACGAGCAGTACTTC.

The rearrangement joins TRBV5-6 to TRBJ1-6; D is uncertain. The CDR3 runs 15 residues. Per the germline V gene, CDR1 is SGHDT and CDR2 is YYEEEE. The ends were cut back, 1 base at V and 4 bases at J, with 9 bases in the middle. CDR3 sequence: CASSLRVSYNSPLHF. The CDR3 DNA is TGTGCCAGCAGCTTGAGGGTCTCGTATAATTCACCCCTCCACTTT.

This clone showed up just once. The chain recombines TRBV28 with TRBJ1-1; 8 bases align to TRBD1. The CDR3 has 13 residues. From germline, CDR1 is MDHEN and CDR2 SYDVKM. V trimming: 6 bases; J trimming: 5 bases; junction bases outside the gene matches: 5. The CDR3 sequence is CASSYRGGTEAFF. The CDR3 DNA follows: TGTGCCAGCAGCTACAGGGGGGGGACTGAAGCTTTCTTT. The variable domain in full, completed from reference TRBV28 and TRBJ1-1, reads DVKVTQSSRYLVKRTGEKVFLECVQDMDHENMFWYRQDPGLGLRLIYFSYDVKMKEKGDIPEGYSVSREKKERFSLILESASTNQTSMYLCASSYRGGTEAFFGQGTRLTVV.

The chain carries TRBV5-1 and TRBJ2-4; D call uncertain. This CDR3 has 16 residues. Trimming stripped 4 bases from V and 9 bases from J, with 23 bases between. Per germline, CDR1 SGHRS and CDR2 YFSETQ. The CDR3 region has the DNA TGCGCCAGCAGCCTTGACCTGGGATCCTCTACGGCCATTCAGTACTTC. This gives the protein CASSLDLGSSTAIQYF.

The rearrangement joins TRBV19 to TRBJ1-2, with 8 bases aligning to TRBD1. After removal of 6 bases from V and 7 bases from J, the junction contained 16 bases not matched to a gene. The CDR3 has 16 amino acids. Looked up from germline, CDR1 is LNHDA and CDR2 is SQIVND (reference sequence). The CDR3 region is CASSDIGTGPLRGYTF. The CDR3 nucleotides read TGTGCCAGTAGCGATATTGGGACAGGCCCCCTGCGTGGCTACACCTTC.

This rearrangement joins TRBV10-3 to TRBJ2-2; D gene unclear. CDR3 size: 13 residues. Germline-derived CDR1 and CDR2 are ENHRY and SYGVKD. V lost 0 bases and J 5 bases, leaving 4 bases between the germline ends. This CDR3 is CAISESKTGELFF. The CDR3 nucleotides read TGTGCCATCAGTGAGTCAAAGACCGGGGAGCTGTTTTTT.

The rearrangement links TRBV24-1 to TRBJ1-5; D is ambiguous. This CDR3 contains 14 residues. V lost 3 bases to trimming and J lost 3 bases, with 8 bases between them. Germline assignment: CDR1 KGHDR and CDR2 SFDVKD. CDR3 sequence: CATSDGGFNQPQHF. The CDR3, as DNA: TGTGCCACCAGTGATGGAGGTTTCAATCAGCCCCAGCATTTT.

The chain carries TRBV19 and TRBJ2-2; 14 nucleotides line up with TRBD2. CDR3 length: 17 amino acids. The V gene's germline CDR1 is LNHDA and CDR2 SQIVND (reference sequence). V shed 8 bases and J 3 bases; nucleotides not matched to a gene: 8. The CDR3 region is CASSGTSGGIDTGELFF. CDR3 DNA: TGTGCCAGTTCCGGGACTAGCGGGGGTATCGACACCGGGGAGCTGTTTTTT.

The chain recombines TRBV3-1 (or the pseudogene TRBV3-2) with TRBJ1-6, with D possibly matching TRBD1 (5 bases). The CDR3 sequence is 14 residues long. Germline V gene lookup returns CDR1 LGHDT and CDR2 YNNKEL (reference sequence). V gave up 1 base and J gave up 8 bases, with 9 bases separating them. The CDR3 sequence: CASSQAGDYSPLHF. Written as DNA, the CDR3 is TGTGCCAGCAGCCAAGCCGGGGACTATTCACCCCTCCACTTT.

Of note for this clone: One end of the junction fails to match germline, which may point to a read error. The chain links TRBV28 to TRBJ2-7; 8 nucleotides line up with TRBD1. Germline CDR1 and CDR2: MDHEN and SYDVKM. The CDR3 loop spans 14 amino acids. CDR3 residues: CASSLWDRRREQYF. CDR3 DNA: TGTGCCAGCAGTCTATGGGACAGGAGGCGCGAGCAGTACTTC.

V usage is TRBV14 and J usage is TRBJ2-1, with TRBD2 identical over 11 bases. CDR1 and CDR2 (germline): SGHDN, FVKESK. CDR3 length equals 15 residues. The V and J ends lost 4 bases and 8 bases, in that order; junction bases with no gene match: 7. The CDR3 reads CASSPLAGGRDEQFF. CDR3 sequence (DNA): TGTGCCAGCAGCCCCTTAGCGGGAGGGCGGGATGAGCAGTTCTTC.